These 8 T cell receptor beta chains came from one sample sequenced in a study. TCRdb re-called the reads through MiXCR, storing one row per CDR3 protein. The sample lists a few thousand distinct CDR3 sequences, 9% to 10% seen once, with under 40% in the top ten. The sample taken for sequencing was CD4+ T cells from peripheral blood. The receptors shown here come from a human donor with rheumatoid arthritis.

The CDR3 loop is CATRAGDHNEQFF. The CDR3 DNA reads TGTGCCACGAGAGCGGGAGACCACAATGAGCAGTTCTTC. The V gene is TRBV24-1, the J gene TRBJ2-1; 8 positions agree with TRBD2. The ends lost 10 bases at V and 5 bases at J; junction bases unmatched: 6. This CDR3 contains 13 residues. Germline-derived CDR1 and CDR2 are KGHDR and SFDVKD.

This clonotype is labeled as medium-sized. The chain employs TRBV6-5 and TRBJ2-1; 7 nucleotides line up with TRBD2. This CDR3 comprises 16 residues. Trimming at V came to 5 bases and at J to 0 bases, leaving 7 bases not matched to a gene. The V gene's germline CDR1 is MNHEY and CDR2 SVGAGI. This CDR3 is CASSPPASGSYNEQFF. CDR3 bases: TGTGCCAGCAGTCCACCGGCTAGCGGCTCCTACAATGAGCAGTTCTTC.

This clonotype rates as medium-sized. The chain links TRBV3-1 to TRBJ2-3; 8 bases are a match to TRBD2. Germline CDR1 LGHDT, CDR2 YNNKEL (reference sequence). Trimming removed 5 bases from V and 0 bases from J; junction bases left unmatched: 10. The CDR3 runs 17 residues. The chain's CDR3 is CASSTARERGSTDTQYF. DNA for the CDR3: TGTGCCAGCAGCACAGCCCGTGAGCGGGGGAGCACAGATACGCAGTATTTT.

Judged by abundance, this clonotype is medium-sized. This chain links TRBV2 with TRBJ2-5; TRBD1 agrees at 9 bases. CDR3 length: 13 residues. Germline values: CDR1 SNHLY, CDR2 FYNNEI. J was trimmed by 4 bases and V by 7 bases; bases with no gene match: 4. The CDR3 sequence: CASTLTGGETQYF. The CDR3, as DNA: TGTGCCAGCACCTTGACAGGGGGAGAGACCCAGTACTTC. Together with reference TRBV2 and TRBJ2-5, the CDR3 gives the full variable domain: EPEVTQTPSHQVTQMGQEVILRCVPISNHLYFYWYRQILGQKVEFLVSFYNNEISEKSEIFDDQFSVERPDGSNFTLKIRSTKLEDSAMYFCASTLTGGETQYFGPGTRLLVL.

This clonotype counts as medium-sized. V and J are TRBV7-8 and TRBJ2-7, with no clear D. Germline V gene sequence: CDR1 SGHVS, CDR2 FQNEAQ. The CDR3 runs to 11 residues. Trimming stripped 1 base from V and 6 bases from J, with 4 bases between. CDR3 protein: CASSLGVEQYF. In DNA, the CDR3 is TGTGCCAGCAGCTTAGGTGTCGAGCAGTACTTC.

This clonotype qualifies as medium-sized. The chain combines TRBV5-8 with TRBJ2-6, with D perhaps matching TRBD2 (6 bases). Germline V gives CDR1 SGHTS, CDR2 YDEGEE. The ends were cut back, 2 bases at V and 0 bases at J, with 12 bases in the middle. This CDR3 is 17 amino acids long. In nucleotides, the CDR3 is TGTGCCAGCAGCTTAAGGACTACGAGCTCTGGGGCCAACGTCCTGACTTTC. As protein: CASSLRTTSSGANVLTF.

Points on this clonotype: A read error is possible here, since a much larger clone lies one base away. The rearrangement uses TRBV11-1 and TRBJ2-1, with 9 bases matching TRBD2. The CDR3 spans 16 residues. The germline CDR1 and CDR2 sequences are SGHAT and FQDESV (reference sequence). The CDR3 coding sequence is TGTACCAGCAGCTTAGGTCCGACTAGCGGTTACAATGAGCAGTTCTTC. Translated, it gives CTSSLGPTSGYNEQFF.

This clonotype was seen at least ten times. This sequence joins TRBV5-4 and TRBJ2-5; 10 nucleotides align to TRBD2. Germline CDR1 reads SGHNT; CDR2 reads YYREEE (reference sequence). The J segment lost 4 bases and the V segment lost 0 bases, leaving 0 bases of the junction unmatched. CDR3 length: 14 amino acids. CDR3 bases: TGTGCCAGCAGCTTGGCTAGCGGGAGAGAGACCCAGTACTTC. Translated, it gives CASSLASGRETQYF.